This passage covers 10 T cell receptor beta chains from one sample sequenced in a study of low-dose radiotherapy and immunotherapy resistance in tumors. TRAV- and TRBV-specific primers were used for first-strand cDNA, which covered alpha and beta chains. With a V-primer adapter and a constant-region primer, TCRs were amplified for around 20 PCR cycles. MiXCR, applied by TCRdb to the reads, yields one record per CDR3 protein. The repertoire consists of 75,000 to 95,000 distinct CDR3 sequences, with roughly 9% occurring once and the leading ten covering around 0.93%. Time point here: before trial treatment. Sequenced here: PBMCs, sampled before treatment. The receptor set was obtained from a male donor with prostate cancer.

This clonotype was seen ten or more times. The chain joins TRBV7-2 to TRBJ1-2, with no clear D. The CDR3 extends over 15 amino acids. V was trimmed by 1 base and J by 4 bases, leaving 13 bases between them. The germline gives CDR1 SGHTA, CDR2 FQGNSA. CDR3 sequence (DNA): TGTGCCAGCAGCTTAGGGCCTCCCGGGCCCTATGGCTACACCTTC. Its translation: CASSLGPPGPYGYTF. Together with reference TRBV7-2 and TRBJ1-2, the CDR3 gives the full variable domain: GAGVSQSPSNKVTEKGKDVELRCDPISGHTALYWYRQSLGQGLEFLIYFQGNSAPDKSGLPSDRFSAERTGGSVSTLTIQRTQQEDSAVYLCASSLGPPGPYGYTFGSGTRLTVV.

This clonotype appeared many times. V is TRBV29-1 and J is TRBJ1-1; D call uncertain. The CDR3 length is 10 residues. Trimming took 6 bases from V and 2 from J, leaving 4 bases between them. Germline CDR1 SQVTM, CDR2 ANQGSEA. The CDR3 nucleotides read TGCAGCGTCCGAAACACTGAAGCTTTCTTT. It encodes CSVRNTEAFF.

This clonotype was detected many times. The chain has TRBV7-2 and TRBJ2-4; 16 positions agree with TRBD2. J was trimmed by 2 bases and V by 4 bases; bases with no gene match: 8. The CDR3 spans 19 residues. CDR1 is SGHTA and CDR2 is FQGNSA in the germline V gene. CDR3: CASSSGLAGGPGTKNIQYF. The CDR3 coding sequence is TGTGCCAGCAGCTCGGGACTAGCGGGAGGGCCGGGGACCAAAAACATTCAGTACTTC.

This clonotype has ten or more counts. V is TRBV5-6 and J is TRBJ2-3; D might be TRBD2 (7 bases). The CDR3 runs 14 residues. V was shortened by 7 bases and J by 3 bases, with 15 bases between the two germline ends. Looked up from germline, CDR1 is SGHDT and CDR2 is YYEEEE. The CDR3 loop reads CASAQGRETDTQYF. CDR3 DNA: TGTGCCAGCGCCCAGGGGCGGGAGACAGATACGCAGTATTTT.

The CDR3 coding sequence is TGTGCCAGCAATACGGGGACCCACAACACAGATACGCAGTATTTT. The encoded protein is CASNTGTHNTDTQYF. This chain joins TRBV6-6 and TRBJ2-3; possibly TRBD1 or TRBD2 for D (5 bases each). With 7 bases removed from V and 2 bases from J, the gap between germline ends came to 16 bases. The germline gives CDR1 MNHNY, CDR2 SVGAGI (reference sequence). This CDR3 is 15 amino acids long.

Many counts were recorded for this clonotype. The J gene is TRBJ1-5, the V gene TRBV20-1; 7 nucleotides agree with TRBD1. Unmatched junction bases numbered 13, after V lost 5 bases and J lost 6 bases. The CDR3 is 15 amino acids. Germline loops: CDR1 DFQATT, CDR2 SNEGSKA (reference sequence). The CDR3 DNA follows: TGCAGTGCTGTCGGGCCGGCCAGGGGGGGTCAGCCCCAGCATTTT. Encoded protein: CSAVGPARGGQPQHF.

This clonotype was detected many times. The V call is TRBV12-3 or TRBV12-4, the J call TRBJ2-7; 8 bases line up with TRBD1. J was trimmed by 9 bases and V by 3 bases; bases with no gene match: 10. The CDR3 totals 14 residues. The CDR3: CASSFAGQGVAQYF. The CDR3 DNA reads TGTGCCAGCAGTTTCGCAGGACAGGGTGTCGCGCAGTACTTC.

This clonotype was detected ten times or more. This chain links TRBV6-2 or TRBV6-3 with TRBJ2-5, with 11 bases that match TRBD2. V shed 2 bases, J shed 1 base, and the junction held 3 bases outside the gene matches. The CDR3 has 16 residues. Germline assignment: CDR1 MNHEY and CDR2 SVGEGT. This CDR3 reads CASSYGLAGGQETQYF. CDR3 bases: TGTGCCAGCAGTTACGGGCTAGCGGGAGGCCAAGAGACCCAGTACTTC.

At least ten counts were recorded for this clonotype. The CDR3 nucleotides are TGTGCCAGCAGCTTGGCGGTAGACCCGGGCTACACCTTC. This encodes CASSLAVDPGYTF. The V and J genes are TRBV7-2 and TRBJ1-2, with D unclear. The ends were cut back, 3 bases at V and 8 bases at J, with 13 bases in the middle. Germline V CDR1 and CDR2: SGHTA, FQGNSA. The CDR3 spans 13 residues.

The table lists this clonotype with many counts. Here the CDR3 reads CASSQQGARTGELFF. The CDR3 nucleotides are TGTGCCAGCAGCCAGCAGGGGGCTAGGACCGGGGAGCTGTTTTTT. The gene calls are TRBV28 and TRBJ2-2; 8 bases agree with TRBD1. Germline V gene data show CDR1 as MDHEN and CDR2 as SYDVKM. CDR3 length equals 15 residues. J gave up 5 bases and V 6 bases, and 8 bases lay outside the gene matches.